This TCR beta chain was obtained from a study of T-cell reconstitution after alpha-beta-depleted transplantation in children. Notes on the study in general: Where alpha-beta T cells came from about two months after transplant was reportedly several hundred expanded graft clones.

Concerning this clonotype: Its antigen is currently unknown.

CDR3 length: 12 amino acids. The germline CDR1 and CDR2 sequences are SGHTA and FQGNSA. The V end was cut by 5 bases, the J end by 2 bases, with 7 bases between. Unique molecular identifiers tagged the TCRbeta library. TCRdb itself ran the PCR reads through MiXCR, one entry per CDR3 protein. Counted here are 200,000 or so distinct CDR3 sequences, around 7% occurring once; the ten biggest clones make up approximately 5.7%. This chain connects TRBV7-2 to TRBJ2-7, with D unclear. The sequence derives from a boy aged 2 to 9 with acute lymphoblastic leukemia, due to receive a stem cell transplant. The specimen comprised PBMCs, sampled before TCRalphabeta/CD19-depleted stem cell transplant. The CDR3 nucleotides are TGTGCCAGCAGCCGAAGTACCTACGAGCAGTACTTC. This sequence encodes CASSRSTYEQYF.